This T cell receptor beta chain was recovered during a study of T cells after yellow fever vaccination. General study results and limits: The booster response re-showed most primary clones: roughly 97% CD4, around 87% CD8. Clonotype sharing between CD4 and CD8 compartments was small.

This clonotype was counted a few times. Its antigen is undetermined. Making TCR cDNA involved 5'RACE template switching, which added UMIs and a universal primer site. MiXCR, run by TCRdb on the 5' RACE reads, gives a single entry per CDR3 protein. Altogether 100,000 to 150,000 distinct CDR3 sequences are present, 8.9% being singletons, with the ten largest covering almost 40%. With 2 bases removed from V and 12 bases from J, the gap between germline ends came to 16 bases. This CDR3 region has 13 residues. CDR1 and CDR2 from the germline V gene are SEHNR and FQNEAQ (reference sequence). The sample consisted of CD8+ T cells sorted from PBMCs, taken on the day of the yellow fever booster vaccination. This receptor was obtained from a man younger than 35 who received the YFV17D yellow fever vaccine. The rearrangement uses TRBV7-9 and TRBJ1-2, with D perhaps TRBD1 (5 bases). CDR3 loop: CASSLSGIRDHTF. Here the CDR3 DNA reads TGTGCCAGCAGCTTATCAGGGATTAGGGACCACACCTTC. The full variable domain, completed using reference TRBV7-9 and TRBJ1-2, is DTGVSQNPRHKITKRGQNVTFRCDPISEHNRLYWYRQTLGQGPEFLTYFQNEAQLEKSRLLSDRFSAERPKGSFSTLEIQRTEQGDSAMYLCASSLSGIRDHTFGSGTRLTVV.